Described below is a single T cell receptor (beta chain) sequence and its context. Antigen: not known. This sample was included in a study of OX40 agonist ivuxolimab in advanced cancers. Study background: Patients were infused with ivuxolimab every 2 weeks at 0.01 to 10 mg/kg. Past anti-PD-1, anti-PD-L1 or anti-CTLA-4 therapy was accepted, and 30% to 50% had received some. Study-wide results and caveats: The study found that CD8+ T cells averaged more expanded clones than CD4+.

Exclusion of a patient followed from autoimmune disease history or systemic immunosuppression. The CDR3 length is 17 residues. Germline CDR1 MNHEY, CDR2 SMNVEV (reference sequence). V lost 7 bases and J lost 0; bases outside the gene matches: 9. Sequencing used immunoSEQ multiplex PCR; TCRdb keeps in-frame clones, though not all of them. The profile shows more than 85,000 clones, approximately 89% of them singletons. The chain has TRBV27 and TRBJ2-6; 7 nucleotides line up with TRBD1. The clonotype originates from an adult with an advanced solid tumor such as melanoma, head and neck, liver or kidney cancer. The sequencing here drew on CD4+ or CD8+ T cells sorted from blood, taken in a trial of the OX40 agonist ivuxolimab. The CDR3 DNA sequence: TGTGCCAGCACCTTCGGGACAGACTACTCTGGGGCCAACGTCCTGACTTTC. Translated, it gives CASTFGTDYSGANVLTF.